This TCR beta chain was captured in a study of shared clonotypes between healthy human individuals. Study summary: Researchers drew samples from two women and three men aged 18 to 49. There were three CD4 naive, three CD4 memory, two CD8 naive and one CD8 memory plates per donor.

The CDR3 sequence is 14 residues long. V was cut by 4 bases and J by 1 base, with 10 bases left in between. Germline V gives CDR1 MGHRA, CDR2 YSYEKL. In the CD4+ fraction, cells were divided into CD45RA+ naive and CD45RA-negative memory subsets. The method was immunoSEQ multiplex PCR; TCRdb's version includes in-frame clones alone and lacks a portion of them. The data hold under 750,000 clones, with over 60% observed a single time. This clone has at least ten counts. The material sequenced was memory CD4+ T cells sorted from blood. Subset denoted: CD45RA-negative fraction. This chain connects TRBV4-1 to TRBJ1-1; D unresolved. The sequence was obtained from a woman aged 25 to 45 in good health. CDR3 protein: CASSLTKGNTEAFF. The CDR3 coding sequence is TGCGCCAGCAGCCTGACAAAAGGGAACACTGAAGCTTTCTTT.